The text below deals with one T cell receptor (beta chain). This record belongs to a study of blood T cell repertoires in COVID-19. Study at large: From the United States, Italy and Spain came samples of acute and convalescent COVID-19. Sources were T cells, B-cell-depleted T cells, or PBMCs; the material itself was cDNA or gDNA.

The V and J ends lost 5 bases and 8 bases, in that order; junction bases with no gene match: 6. Germline values: CDR1 LNHDA, CDR2 SQIVND (reference sequence). CDR3 length: 14 amino acids. Per the original data handling: Researchers report that nucleated cell counts were estimated from reference gene primer amplification. Sequenced by immunoSEQ multiplex PCR; TCRdb stores in-frame clones only, minus some. V and J calls and clone size are copied from that table; D and trimming were computed from the DNA. The sample includes about 200,000 clones, roughly 88% of them seen just once. The chain employs TRBV19 and TRBJ2-2, with 9 bases that match TRBD1. What was sequenced was peripheral blood. This clonotype was obtained from a man aged 30 to 45 who had recovered from COVID-19. The CDR3 here is CASSEGQGWGELFF. The CDR3 DNA is TGTGCCAGTAGTGAGGGACAGGGTTGGGGGGAGCTGTTTTTT.